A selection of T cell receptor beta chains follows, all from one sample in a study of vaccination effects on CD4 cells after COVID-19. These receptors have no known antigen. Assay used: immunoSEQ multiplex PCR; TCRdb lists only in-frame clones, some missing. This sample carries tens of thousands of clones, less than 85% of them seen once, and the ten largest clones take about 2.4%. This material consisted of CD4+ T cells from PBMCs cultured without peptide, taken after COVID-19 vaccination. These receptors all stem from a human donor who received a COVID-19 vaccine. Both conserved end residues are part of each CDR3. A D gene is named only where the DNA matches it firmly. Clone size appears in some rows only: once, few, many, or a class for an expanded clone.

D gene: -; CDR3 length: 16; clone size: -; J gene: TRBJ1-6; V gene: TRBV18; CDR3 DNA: TGTGCCAGCTCACCCAAGGGGACATTAACGCATTCACCCCTCCACTTT; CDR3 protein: CASSPKGTLTHSPLHF
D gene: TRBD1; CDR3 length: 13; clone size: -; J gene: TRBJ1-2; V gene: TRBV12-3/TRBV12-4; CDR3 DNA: TGTGCCAGCAGTCCGGACAGGTTTGGAGGCTACACCTTC; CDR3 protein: CASSPDRFGGYTF
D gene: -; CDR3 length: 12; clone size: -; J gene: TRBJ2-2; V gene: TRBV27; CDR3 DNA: TGTGCCAGCAGTTCTGGGACCGGGGAGCTGTTTTTT; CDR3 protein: CASSSGTGELFF
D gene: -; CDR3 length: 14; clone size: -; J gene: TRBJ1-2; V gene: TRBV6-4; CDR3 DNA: TGTGCCAGCAGTGACTCGGGGGGGAACTATGGCTACACCTTC; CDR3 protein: CASSDSGGNYGYTF
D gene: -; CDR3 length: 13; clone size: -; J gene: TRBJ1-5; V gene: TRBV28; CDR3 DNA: TGTGCCAGCAGTCGGACGGTGTATCAGCCCCAGCATTTT; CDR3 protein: CASSRTVYQPQHF
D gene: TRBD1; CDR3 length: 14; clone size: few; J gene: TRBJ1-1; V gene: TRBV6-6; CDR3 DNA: TGTGCCAGCAGTCAGACAGGGAAAAACACTGAAGCTTTCTTT; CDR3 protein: CASSQTGKNTEAFF
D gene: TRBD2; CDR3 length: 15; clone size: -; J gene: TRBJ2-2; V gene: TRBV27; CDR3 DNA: TGTGCCACCACCCTCCTAGCGGGGGGGCTTGGGGAGCTGTTTTTT; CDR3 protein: CATTLLAGGLGELFF
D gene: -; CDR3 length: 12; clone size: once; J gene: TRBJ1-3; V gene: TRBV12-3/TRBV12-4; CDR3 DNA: TGTGCCAGCAGTTTTCCTGGAAACACCATATATTTT; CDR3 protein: CASSFPGNTIYF
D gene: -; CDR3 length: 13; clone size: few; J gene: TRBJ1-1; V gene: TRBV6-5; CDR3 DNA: TGTGCCAGCACTCAGGTGTGGAACACTGAAGCTTTCTTT; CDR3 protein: CASTQVWNTEAFF
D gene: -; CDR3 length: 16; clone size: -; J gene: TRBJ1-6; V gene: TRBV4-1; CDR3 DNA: TGCGCCAGCAGTGCAACAGGGAGCTCCTATAATTCACCCCTCCACTTT; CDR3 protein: CASSATGSSYNSPLHF